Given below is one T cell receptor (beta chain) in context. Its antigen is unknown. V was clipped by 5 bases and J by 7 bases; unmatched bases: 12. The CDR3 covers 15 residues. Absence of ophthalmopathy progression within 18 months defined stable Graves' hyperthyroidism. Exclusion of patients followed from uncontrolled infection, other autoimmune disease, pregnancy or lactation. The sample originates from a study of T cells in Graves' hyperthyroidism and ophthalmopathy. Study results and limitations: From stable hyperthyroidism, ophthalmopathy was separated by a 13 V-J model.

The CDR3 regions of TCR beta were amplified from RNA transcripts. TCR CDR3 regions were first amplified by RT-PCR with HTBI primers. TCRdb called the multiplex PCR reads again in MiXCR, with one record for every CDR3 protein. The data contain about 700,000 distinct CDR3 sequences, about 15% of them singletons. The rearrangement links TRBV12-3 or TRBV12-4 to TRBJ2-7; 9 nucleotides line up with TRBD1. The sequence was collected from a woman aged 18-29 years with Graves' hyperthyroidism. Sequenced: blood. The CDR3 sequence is CASSPLGTGTGEQYF. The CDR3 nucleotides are TGTGCCAGCAGTCCCCTGGGGACAGGGACAGGGGAGCAGTACTTC.